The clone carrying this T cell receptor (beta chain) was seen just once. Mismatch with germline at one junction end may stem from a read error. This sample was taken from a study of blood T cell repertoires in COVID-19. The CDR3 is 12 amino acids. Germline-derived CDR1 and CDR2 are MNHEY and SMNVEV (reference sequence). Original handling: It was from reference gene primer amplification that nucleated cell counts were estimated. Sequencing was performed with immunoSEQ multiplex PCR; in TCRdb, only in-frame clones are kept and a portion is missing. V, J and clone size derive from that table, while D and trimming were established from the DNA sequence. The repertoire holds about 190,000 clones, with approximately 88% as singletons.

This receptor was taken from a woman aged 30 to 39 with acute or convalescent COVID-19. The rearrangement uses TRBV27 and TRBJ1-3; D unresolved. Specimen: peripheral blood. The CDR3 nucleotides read TGTGCCAGCAGTTTCAAGCGGTACTACCTGCATTTT. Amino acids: CASSFKRYYLHF.